This entry lists 3 T cell receptor beta chains sequenced from one sample in a study of graft-versus-host responses after intestinal transplantation. These TCRs are of unknown antigen specificity. The protocol was immunoSEQ multiplex PCR, while the TCRdb copy is restricted to in-frame clones and leaves out a portion. The sample consists of some 90,000 clones, over 85% of them appearing once. The material sequenced was unstimulated CD8+ T cells sorted from spleen or lymph node cells, taken before intestinal transplant. Receptor source: a human donor who received an intestinal transplant.

The rearrangement links TRBV5-6 to TRBJ1-5, with D tentatively TRBD1 (6 bases). This CDR3 contains 16 residues. Germline CDR1 is SGHDT and CDR2 is YYEEEE. V lost 5 bases and J lost 2, with 17 bases in between. The CDR3 DNA follows: TGTGCCAGCAGTTCTCAAAGCAGGGGAGGCAATCAGCCCCAGCATTTT. Its translation: CASSSQSRGGNQPQHF.

This chain links TRBV2 with TRBJ1-2; D unresolved. V was pared by 3 bases and J by 8 bases, with 10 bases between. Germline V CDR1 and CDR2: SNHLY, FYNNEI. There are 12 residues in the CDR3. The CDR3, as DNA: TGTGCCAGCAGTGATAATACAGAAGGCTACACCTTC. It is translated as CASSDNTEGYTF.

V gene TRBV4-1 combines with J gene TRBJ1-6; 8 bases fit TRBD1. The junction had 5 bases not matched to a gene; V was cut back by 4 bases and J by 9 bases. CDR3 length: 14 residues. CDR1 is MGHRA and CDR2 is YSYEKL in the germline V gene. The CDR3 spells CASSRDRGSSPLHF. Written as DNA, the CDR3 is TGCGCCAGCAGCCGCGACAGGGGAAGTTCACCCCTCCACTTT.